This passage covers 29 T cell receptor beta chains from one sample sequenced in a study of T-cell reconstitution after alpha-beta-depleted transplantation in children (dated by TCRdb to the mid-2010s). Libraries were prepared through PCR. Sequencing instrument: Illumina HiSeq 2500. TCR libraries were prepared with molecular barcoding, using unique molecular identifiers to normalize TCRbeta repertoire quantification. Starting from the raw public reads, TCRdb applied fastp trimming at Q25, assembled clones with MiXCR and retained in-frame beta chains. Here each entry gathers all rows of one CDR3 protein and keeps the most common genes and DNA. This sample lists about 690,000 distinct CDR3 sequences; 15% to 20% were detected once. The top ten clonotypes cover about 1.1% of the sample. Sequenced here: PBMCs from the stem cell graft donor, sampled from the stem cell graft. These TCRs come from a human donor who donated a stem cell graft to a child with acute myeloid leukemia.

The rearrangement joins TRBV10-1 to TRBJ1-1; no definite D call. The CDR3 is 15 residues long. Germline V gene sequence: CDR1 WNHNN, CDR2 SYGVQD (reference sequence). Trimming pared 5 bases from V and 8 bases from J, leaving 21 bases between. The CDR3 coding sequence is TGCGCCAGCAGTAAAGGCCCCTGGAGAAAGATGGAAGCTTTCTTT. This sequence encodes CASSKGPWRKMEAFF.

The chain has TRBV12-3 or TRBV12-4 and TRBJ1-1; TRBD1 matches at 8 bases. The CDR3 is 13 amino acids. V lost 6 bases and J lost 4; bases outside the gene matches: 4. The CDR3 sequence: CASRQTGVTEAFF. The DNA for the CDR3 is TGTGCCAGCAGACAGACAGGGGTCACTGAAGCTTTCTTT.

The rearrangement links TRBV5-1 to TRBJ2-3; D perhaps matches TRBD1 (6 bases). The CDR3 is made up of 15 amino acids. Germline values: CDR1 SGHRS, CDR2 YFSETQ. Trimming left V 4 bases short and J 2 bases short, with 14 bases between. For the CDR3, the DNA is TGCGCCAGCAGCACTGGGGGCTACAACACAGATACGCAGTATTTT. Amino acids: CASSTGGYNTDTQYF.

The V gene is TRBV5-1, the J gene TRBJ2-1; 9 bases map to TRBD2. The CDR3 contains 15 residues. In germline, CDR1 is SGHRS, CDR2 YFSETQ. Losses at the gene ends were 1 base for V and 5 bases for J; bases not matched to a gene: 4. The CDR3 protein is CASSLRASGDNEQFF. In nucleotides, the CDR3 is TGCGCCAGCAGCTTGAGGGCTAGCGGGGACAATGAGCAGTTCTTC.

This clonotype was detected only a few times. The rearrangement links TRBV13 to TRBJ2-7, with 11 bases identical to TRBD2. Germline values: CDR1 PRHDT, CDR2 FYEKMQ (reference sequence). V gave up 0 bases and J gave up 2 bases; unmatched junction bases: 6. This CDR3 is 17 amino acids long. The CDR3 loop is CASSLGTSGDETYEQYF. CDR3 coding DNA: TGTGCCAGCAGCTTAGGGACTAGCGGGGACGAAACCTACGAGCAGTACTTC.

The chain couples TRBV12-3 or TRBV12-4 to TRBJ1-4; no firm D call. With 0 bases removed from V and 9 bases from J, the gap between germline ends came to 11 bases. This CDR3 contains 14 residues. CDR3 nucleotide sequence: TGTGCCAGCAGTTTAGCGATGGCGAGCCAAAAACTGTTTTTT. Encoded protein: CASSLAMASQKLFF.

V gene TRBV12-3 or TRBV12-4 combines with J gene TRBJ2-1, with D perhaps being TRBD1 or TRBD2 (5 bases each). V lost 5 bases and J lost 8, with 16 bases in between. This CDR3 is built from 14 residues. This chain's CDR3 is CASSKRGAVHEQFF. CDR3 in DNA: TGTGCCAGCAGTAAGAGAGGGGCTGTTCATGAGCAGTTCTTC.

This chain joins TRBV7-2 and TRBJ2-7; D gene ambiguous. Trimming removed 4 bases from V and 5 bases from J, with 12 bases in between. The CDR3 runs 13 residues. The germline CDR1 and CDR2 sequences are SGHTA and FQGNSA. The CDR3: CASSSPQQDEQYF. The CDR3 DNA follows: TGTGCCAGCAGCTCACCACAGCAGGACGAGCAGTACTTC.

This clonotype came up many times. The J gene is TRBJ2-1, the V gene TRBV20-1; 7 positions agree with TRBD2. Germline CDR1 is DFQATT and CDR2 is SNEGSKA (reference sequence). The J segment lost 0 bases and the V segment lost 3 bases, leaving 11 bases of the junction unmatched. The length of the CDR3 is 17 residues. The CDR3 region has the DNA TGCAGTGCTAGTTCATTGCTAGCGGTTAGCTCCTACAATGAGCAGTTCTTC. It codes for CSASSLLAVSSYNEQFF.

This clonotype has a handful of counts. V and J are TRBV5-1 and TRBJ2-3, with 9 bases that match TRBD1. The CDR3 contains 17 residues. Unmatched junction bases numbered 13, after V lost 3 bases and J lost 5 bases. CDR1 and CDR2 (germline): SGHRS, YFSETQ. CDR3: CASSSRPGQGEGDTQYF. The CDR3 DNA follows: TGCGCCAGCAGCTCCCGGCCGGGACAGGGTGAAGGAGATACGCAGTATTTT.

This clonotype was recorded many times. This chain joins TRBV6-2 or TRBV6-3 and TRBJ2-1; 8 nucleotides align to TRBD1. V shed 7 bases and J 5 bases; nucleotides not matched to a gene: 10. The CDR3 loop spans 15 amino acids. Germline CDR1 MNHEY, CDR2 SVGEGT. CDR3 bases: TGTGCCAGCAAGGCCGACAGGGGAATCAACAATGAGCAGTTCTTC. Translation: CASKADRGINNEQFF.

The sample holds many counts of this clonotype. The gene calls are TRBV20-1 and TRBJ2-1; TRBD2 is a possible D gene (5 bases). The CDR3 loop spans 14 amino acids. V was cut by 3 bases and J by 2 bases, with 11 bases left in between. Germline CDR1 DFQATT, CDR2 SNEGSKA (reference sequence). The CDR3 nucleotides read TGCAGTGCTAGTCTGGACGGGACCTACAATGAGCAGTTCTTC. This translates into CSASLDGTYNEQFF.

At least ten counts were recorded for this clonotype. The J gene is TRBJ1-2, the V gene TRBV20-1, with no clear D. V was trimmed by 0 bases and J by 6 bases, leaving 14 bases between them. Germline CDR1 reads DFQATT; CDR2 reads SNEGSKA (reference sequence). CDR3 size: 14 residues. The CDR3 protein is CSARDRSNLDGYTF. DNA of the CDR3: TGCAGTGCTAGAGATCGATCAAACCTAGATGGCTACACCTTC.

This clonotype was counted at least ten times. V gene TRBV5-4 combines with J gene TRBJ2-1; D unresolved. CDR1 and CDR2 (germline): SGHNT, YYREEE (reference sequence). The CDR3 length is 11 residues. Trimming took 6 bases from V and 6 from J, leaving 7 bases between them. CDR3: CASTGSNEQFF. For the CDR3, the DNA is TGTGCCAGCACAGGTTCCAATGAGCAGTTCTTC.

This clonotype has more than one count but fewer than ten. This rearrangement joins TRBV6-1 to TRBJ2-7; D is ambiguous. Per germline, CDR1 MNHNS and CDR2 SASEGT. This CDR3 has 15 amino acids. Trimming pared 0 bases from V and 2 bases from J, leaving 11 bases between. The CDR3 loop reads CASSEAFGVPYEQYV. CDR3 bases: TGTGCCAGCAGTGAAGCTTTTGGGGTCCCCTACGAGCAGTACGTC.

In this sample, this clonotype turned up once. This chain connects TRBV12-3 or TRBV12-4 to TRBJ1-3; 8 bases are shared with TRBD1. Losses at the gene ends were 6 bases for V and 5 bases for J; bases not matched to a gene: 15. This CDR3 contains 17 residues. DNA for the CDR3: TGTGCCAGCAGGCGGACCCCCCAGGGGGCACTCAGAAACACCATATATTTT. Amino acids: CASRRTPQGALRNTIYF.

The table lists this clonotype with a few counts. The J gene is TRBJ2-7, the V gene TRBV7-6; a possible D gene is TRBD1 (6 bases). V was pared by 5 bases and J by 5 bases, with 22 bases between. The CDR3 has 16 residues. Germline assignment: CDR1 SGHVS and CDR2 FNYEAQ. Here the CDR3 reads CASSQNGEGVLDEQYF. The CDR3 DNA reads as TGTGCCAGCAGCCAGAACGGTGAGGGGGTGTTGGACGAGCAGTACTTC.

This chain connects TRBV21-1 to TRBJ2-7; the table's TRBD2 call for D was not verified on the DNA. TRBV21-1 is classified as a pseudogene. The CDR3 totals 18 residues. The CDR3: CASSKVWGSGGFSYEQYF. DNA of the CDR3: TGTGCCAGCAGCAAAGTTTGGGGTAGCGGGGGTTTCTCCTACGAGCAGTACTTC.

Concerning this clonotype: A much larger clone differs from this one at a single base, so this may be a read error. This chain uses TRBV20-1 with TRBJ2-7, with 10 positions matching TRBD1. The CDR3 contains 15 residues. Germline CDR1 and CDR2: DFQATT and SNEGSKA (reference sequence). Unmatched junction bases numbered 9, after V lost 4 bases and J lost 3 bases. CDR3 amino acids: CSATGTGVLVYEQYF. The CDR3, as DNA: TGCAGTGCTACCGGGACAGGGGTACTGGTCTACGAGCAGTACTTC.

This clonotype turned up a few times. The CDR3 coding sequence is TGTGCCAGACCCGGAGGGGGAGCCAAAAACATTCAGTACTTC. It translates to CARPGGGAKNIQYF. The chain is built from TRBV12-3 or TRBV12-4 and TRBJ2-4, with D possibly called TRBD1 or TRBD2 (6 bases each). The CDR3 has 14 amino acids. V shed 9 bases and J shed 0 bases, with 12 bases lying between them.

The rearrangement links TRBV5-5 to TRBJ2-3, with D possibly matching TRBD2 (7 bases). The CDR3 contains 15 residues. Between the trimmed V and J ends, which lost 2 bases and 5 bases, there was a span of 15 bases. Germline V gives CDR1 SGHKS, CDR2 YYEKEE (reference sequence). The CDR3 here is CASSFGRGAGDTQYF. CDR3 DNA: TGTGCCAGCAGCTTCGGCCGGGGGGCAGGAGATACGCAGTATTTT.

This clonotype was recorded at least ten times. In nucleotides, the CDR3 is TGCAGCGTTTTGATAAGGTCCTACGAGCAGTACTTC. It specifies CSVLIRSYEQYF. The V and J genes are TRBV29-1 and TRBJ2-7; unclear D gene. CDR3 length: 12 amino acids. Germline lookup yields CDR1 SQVTM and CDR2 ANQGSEA. The V end lost 5 bases, the J end lost 1 base, and 9 bases lay between the germline ends.

This clonotype was observed many times. The chain carries TRBV20-1 and TRBJ1-2; no reliable D call. The CDR3 extends over 17 amino acids. The germline V and J ends were trimmed by 0 bases and 0 bases, with 17 bases remaining between them. Germline V lookup: CDR1 DFQATT, CDR2 SNEGSKA (reference sequence). The CDR3 DNA reads TGCAGTGCTAGAGACCCGGACGGTACCCAAGCTAACTATGGCTACACCTTC. Translation gives CSARDPDGTQANYGYTF.

Many counts were recorded for this clonotype. The chain uses TRBV12-3 or TRBV12-4 and TRBJ2-3; no clear D. V was shortened by 4 bases and J by 3 bases, with 17 bases between the two germline ends. This CDR3 is 16 amino acids long. Written as DNA, the CDR3 is TGTGCCAGCAGTTCCGAACCGGCGTTGAAGACAGATACGCAGTATTTT. As protein: CASSSEPALKTDTQYF.

This chain links TRBV27 with TRBJ1-2; TRBD1 might be the D (5 bases). The germline V gene encodes CDR1 MNHEY and CDR2 SMNVEV (reference sequence). The CDR3 runs 15 residues. The V end was cut by 4 bases, the J end by 3 bases, with 15 bases between. The DNA of the CDR3 is TGTGCCAGCAGTTCGGTTCTCCAAGGGGACTATGGCTACACCTTC. This sequence encodes CASSSVLQGDYGYTF.

This clonotype has a count of ten or more. The rearrangement links TRBV27 to TRBJ2-2; TRBD2 agrees at 9 bases. Germline V gene lookup returns CDR1 MNHEY and CDR2 SMNVEV (reference sequence). The length of the CDR3 is 14 residues. The J segment lost 7 bases and the V segment lost 5 bases, leaving 5 bases of the junction unmatched. The CDR3 protein is CASSLQRGDGELFF. CDR3 nucleotide sequence: TGTGCCAGCAGTCTACAGCGGGGGGACGGGGAGCTGTTTTTT.

This clonotype was seen repeatedly, ten times or more. This rearrangement joins TRBV20-1 to TRBJ2-5, with D perhaps TRBD1 (6 bases). This CDR3 region has 14 residues. Trimming stripped 5 bases from V and 1 base from J, with 14 bases between. CDR1 and CDR2 from the germline V gene are DFQATT and SNEGSKA (reference sequence). The CDR3, as DNA: TGCAGTGCTGACGTGAGGGACACCCAAGAGACCCAGTACTTC. Encoded protein: CSADVRDTQETQYF.

Many counts were recorded for this clonotype. The genes are TRBV7-6 and TRBJ2-7, with D perhaps matching TRBD2 (5 bases). Trimming took off 3 bases at V and 6 bases at J, with 12 bases between the two ends. The CDR3 is 13 amino acids. Germline values: CDR1 SGHVS, CDR2 FNYEAQ. CDR3 region: CASSFDVSAEQYV. The DNA of the CDR3 is TGTGCCAGCAGCTTCGACGTTAGCGCCGAGCAGTACGTC.

The rearrangement links TRBV7-2 to TRBJ2-3; 8 nucleotides line up with TRBD2. Looked up from germline, CDR1 is SGHTA and CDR2 is FQGNSA. The V and J ends lost 3 bases and 4 bases, in that order; junction bases with no gene match: 6. This CDR3 is built from 15 residues. The CDR3 region has the DNA TGTGCCAGCAGCTTTTCGGGGGGGGTGGCAGATACGCAGTATTTT. Its protein is CASSFSGGVADTQYF.